The 24 T cell receptor beta chains listed next were all sequenced from one sample in a study of human T cells and chemical hapten exposure. TCRdb re-called the RACE reads with MiXCR, one entry per CDR3 protein. The profile covers around 180,000 distinct CDR3 sequences, with roughly 30% appearing a single time and roughly 3% taken by the ten largest. Time point in this sample: pre-sensitization, week 0. The treatment was: therapeutic diphenylcyclopropenone sensitization with weekly scalp DPC. Here the sequenced sample was whole blood, taken in connection with sensitization to the hapten diphenylcyclopropenone (DPC). These receptors were taken from a woman aged 25-40 years with alopecia areata. Some clones in this sample may be carry-over from other donors' samples.

This clonotype was observed a handful of times. The chain carries TRBV29-1 and TRBJ2-1; 12 nucleotides line up with TRBD2. The V gene end was trimmed by 7 bases and the J gene end by 6 bases; junction bases not matched to a gene: 7. This CDR3 contains 14 residues. The germline V gene encodes CDR1 SQVTM and CDR2 ANQGSEA. The CDR3 here is CSGRLAGVSNEQFF. CDR3 bases: TGCAGCGGCAGACTAGCGGGAGTCTCCAATGAGCAGTTCTTC.

This chain joins TRBV28 and TRBJ2-7, with TRBD1 matching over 9 bases. CDR1 and CDR2 (germline): MDHEN, SYDVKM. This CDR3 has 15 amino acids. Trimming cost V 4 bases and J 3 bases; bases outside gene matches: 7. The CDR3, as DNA: TGTGCCAGCAGTTCGCCGGGACAGGGCAACTACGAGCAGTACTTC. Translating gives CASSSPGQGNYEQYF.

This chain links TRBV4-2 with TRBJ2-7, with a tentative D call TRBD2 (6 bases). Germline-derived CDR1 and CDR2 are LGHNA and YNFKEQ. V was cut by 0 bases and J by 3 bases, with 12 bases left in between. This CDR3 is built from 15 residues. The CDR3 loop reads CASSQDSGGNYEQYF. The CDR3, as DNA: TGTGCCAGCAGCCAAGATTCCGGCGGGAACTACGAGCAGTACTTC.

This chain joins TRBV29-1 and TRBJ1-5, with a possible D match to TRBD1 (5 bases). The CDR3 spans 13 residues. Germline V gene lookup returns CDR1 SQVTM and CDR2 ANQGSEA. The ends were cut back, 7 bases at V and 2 bases at J, with 12 bases in the middle. CDR3: CSAGGDGNQPQHF. CDR3 nucleotides: TGCAGCGCGGGAGGGGACGGCAATCAGCCCCAGCATTTT.

CDR3 nucleotides: TGTGCCAGCATTCAAGGGACAGGGGGCCATCAGCCCCAGCATTTT. It yields the protein CASIQGTGGHQPQHF. This chain connects TRBV28 to TRBJ1-5; 12 bases map to TRBD1. Germline CDR1 and CDR2: MDHEN and SYDVKM. Unmatched junction bases numbered 6, after V lost 7 bases and J lost 5 bases. The CDR3 runs 15 residues.

This clonotype occurred a few times. The genes are TRBV4-3 and TRBJ2-7; unclear D gene. In germline, CDR1 is LGHNA, CDR2 YSLEER. The CDR3 contains 14 residues. V gave up 3 bases and J gave up 0 bases, with 9 bases separating them. This chain's CDR3 is CASSQETVSYEQYF. The CDR3, as DNA: TGCGCCAGCAGCCAGGAGACTGTCTCCTACGAGCAGTACTTC.

The rearrangement joins TRBV29-1 to TRBJ2-2; possibly TRBD1 for D (5 bases). With 7 bases removed from V and 4 bases from J, the gap between germline ends came to 10 bases. The germline V gene encodes CDR1 SQVTM and CDR2 ANQGSEA. The CDR3 is 12 amino acids. CDR3 sequence: CSANQGTGELFF. CDR3 DNA sequence: TGCAGCGCAAACCAGGGCACCGGGGAGCTGTTTTTT.

The V call is TRBV20-1, the J call TRBJ2-3, with D tentatively TRBD2 (6 bases). Looked up from germline, CDR1 is DFQATT and CDR2 is SNEGSKA (reference sequence). Trimming pared 0 bases from V and 5 bases from J, leaving 21 bases between. The CDR3 length is 17 residues. The CDR3 loop is CSARELVAESYRDTQYF. CDR3 sequence (DNA): TGCAGTGCTAGAGAGTTGGTAGCGGAGTCTTATAGAGATACGCAGTATTTT.

The V call is TRBV20-1, the J call TRBJ2-7, with D tentatively TRBD1 (6 bases). The CDR3 is 15 residues long. V shed 0 bases and J shed 3 bases, with 15 bases lying between them. Germline V gene lookup returns CDR1 DFQATT and CDR2 SNEGSKA (reference sequence). CDR3 sequence: CSARDPRGSNYEQYF. In DNA form, the CDR3 reads TGCAGTGCTAGAGACCCAAGGGGGAGCAACTACGAGCAGTACTTC.

V and J are TRBV12-3 or TRBV12-4 and TRBJ1-1; no clear D gene. V was pared by 6 bases and J by 3 bases, with 14 bases between. The CDR3 runs to 14 residues. The DNA of the CDR3 is TGTGCCAGCAGGGGGTCCTGGGCGGACACTGAAGCTTTCTTT. It codes for CASRGSWADTEAFF.

V usage is TRBV6-2 or TRBV6-3 and J usage is TRBJ1-2; a possible D gene is TRBD1 (5 bases). Trimming pared 5 bases from V and 4 bases from J, leaving 11 bases between. Germline V gene sequence: CDR1 MNHEY, CDR2 SVGEGT. The CDR3 sequence is 13 residues long. The CDR3 region has the DNA TGTGCCAGCAGTGACCCAGACAGCTATGGCTACACCTTC. This codes for CASSDPDSYGYTF.

The chain has TRBV20-1 and TRBJ1-1; 10 bases match TRBD1. Looked up from germline, CDR1 is DFQATT and CDR2 is SNEGSKA (reference sequence). The CDR3 extends over 16 amino acids. Germline trimming cut 0 bases from V and 4 bases from J; bases unmatched to any gene: 8. The CDR3 here is CSARDRQGASSTEAFF. The CDR3, as DNA: TGCAGTGCTAGAGATCGACAGGGGGCTAGTAGCACTGAAGCTTTCTTT.

This clonotype was seen a few times. The chain carries TRBV29-1 and TRBJ2-7; 9 bases map to TRBD2. Losses at the gene ends were 4 bases for V and 1 base for J; bases not matched to a gene: 11. Germline CDR1 reads SQVTM; CDR2 reads ANQGSEA. This CDR3 region has 16 residues. CDR3: CSVGGSSGTTSYEQYF. CDR3 DNA sequence: TGCAGCGTTGGGGGATCTAGCGGGACTACTTCCTACGAGCAGTACTTC.

V and J are TRBV4-1 and TRBJ1-1, with 8 bases identical to TRBD1. V lost 2 bases, J lost 8 bases, and 13 bases stayed unmatched. In germline, CDR1 is MGHRA, CDR2 YSYEKL. The CDR3 has 16 amino acids. CDR3 sequence: CASSQPPRGRGAEAFF. In DNA form, the CDR3 reads TGCGCCAGCAGCCAACCCCCCAGGGGGCGCGGGGCAGAAGCTTTCTTT.

This clonotype was recorded a few times. This rearrangement joins TRBV10-3 to TRBJ2-7; D unclear. The germline gives CDR1 ENHRY, CDR2 SYGVKD. CDR3 size: 14 residues. Trimming shortened V by 6 bases and J by 0 bases, and 12 bases separated the two germline ends. The CDR3 region has the DNA TGTGCCATCAGCAATCAGGAAAGCTCCTACGAGCAGTACTTC. This translates into CAISNQESSYEQYF.

The V gene is TRBV5-1, the J gene TRBJ2-5, with D perhaps matching TRBD1 or TRBD2 (6 bases each). Germline lookup yields CDR1 SGHRS and CDR2 YFSETQ. V lost 6 bases and J 2 bases, leaving 17 bases between the germline ends. This CDR3 has 15 residues. The CDR3 reads CASTQNGGRQETQYF. The CDR3 coding sequence is TGCGCCAGCACCCAGAACGGGGGCCGTCAAGAGACCCAGTACTTC.

There are a few counts of this clonotype. A junction end diverges from the germline sequence, so it may reflect a read error. The rearrangement uses TRBV18 and TRBJ2-1; TRBD1 matches at 7 bases. This CDR3 spans 13 amino acids. Germline V gene sequence: CDR1 KGHSH, CDR2 LQKENI. The CDR3 region is CASSPTTQGDGVF. Here the CDR3 DNA reads TGTGCCAGCTCACCTACTACTCAGGGGGATGGGGTCTTC.

The J gene is TRBJ2-7, the V gene TRBV2; D unresolved. With 3 bases removed from V and 3 bases from J, the gap between germline ends came to 15 bases. There are 15 residues in the CDR3. Germline V gene sequence: CDR1 SNHLY, CDR2 FYNNEI. The CDR3 spells CASSEELSPFYEQYF. CDR3 coding DNA: TGTGCCAGCAGTGAGGAGTTAAGCCCATTCTACGAGCAGTACTTC.

This rearrangement joins TRBV20-1 to TRBJ1-2, with D hard to call. Germline V gene data show CDR1 as DFQATT and CDR2 as SNEGSKA (reference sequence). The V end was cut by 3 bases, the J end by 6 bases, with 20 bases between. CDR3 length equals 15 residues. The CDR3 spells CSASRRRGVGDGYTF. Written as DNA, the CDR3 is TGCAGTGCTAGTAGGAGGCGTGGGGTTGGGGATGGCTACACCTTC.

V is TRBV27 and J is TRBJ1-2; D gene ambiguous. Germline CDR1 reads MNHEY; CDR2 reads SMNVEV (reference sequence). This CDR3 is 16 amino acids long. Trimming took 1 base from V and 2 from J, leaving 14 bases between them. CDR3 region: CASSLYRKPFNYGYTF. Written as DNA, the CDR3 is TGTGCCAGCAGTTTATATCGAAAACCCTTCAACTATGGCTACACCTTC.

The J gene is TRBJ2-3, the V gene TRBV20-1, with 7 bases fitting TRBD1. This CDR3 region has 12 residues. CDR1 is DFQATT, CDR2 SNEGSKA, per germline (reference sequence). With 3 bases clipped from V and 7 bases from J, the junction kept 4 bases outside the gene matches. CDR3 region: CSASKGANTQYF. CDR3 in DNA: TGCAGTGCTAGCAAGGGGGCGAATACGCAGTATTTT.

This clonotype appeared a few times. The chain has TRBV18 and TRBJ1-1; D is possibly TRBD1 (5 bases). CDR1 is KGHSH and CDR2 is LQKENI in the germline V gene. Trimming removed 4 bases at V and 2 bases at J, with 11 bases between. The CDR3 contains 14 residues. Here the CDR3 DNA reads TGTGCCAGCTCACGCGGGGGAGCCAACACTGAAGCTTTCTTT. Amino acids: CASSRGGANTEAFF.

The chain carries TRBV4-3 and TRBJ2-7; TRBD2 agrees at 7 bases. J lost 3 bases, V lost 4 bases, and 9 bases had no gene match. This CDR3 spans 15 amino acids. Germline CDR1 reads LGHNA; CDR2 reads YSLEER. The CDR3 is CASSRMGEGYYEQYF. In DNA, the CDR3 is TGCGCCAGCAGCCGAATGGGGGAGGGATACTACGAGCAGTACTTC.

DNA of the CDR3: TGCAGTGCTAGAACCGGGACGGCCTACAATGAGCAGTTCTTC. It is translated as CSARTGTAYNEQFF. The V and J genes are TRBV20-1 and TRBJ2-1; either TRBD1 or TRBD2 may fit D (5 bases each). Germline CDR1 is DFQATT and CDR2 is SNEGSKA (reference sequence). The germline V and J ends were trimmed by 2 bases and 2 bases, with 10 bases remaining between them. This CDR3 region has 14 residues.